This TCR beta chain was retrieved from a study of cytomegalovirus exposure and HLA in healthy donors. Broader study findings: Common viral pathogens were later found to be apparently linked to several of the most significant clusters.

The primer mix had 60 Vbeta and 13 Jbeta primers. The repertoire was sequenced with immunoSEQ multiplex PCR; TCRdb's copy has only in-frame clones and lacks some. The repertoire holds 100,000 or so clones, 60% to 75% seen once, with more than 9% in the top ten. This CDR3 spans 15 amino acids. Germline V gene sequence: CDR1 LNHDA, CDR2 SQIVND (reference sequence). V gave up 3 bases and J gave up 4 bases; unmatched junction bases: 7. Comment on this clone: Its target is unknown.

The clonotype comes from a man between 45 and 60 years old in good health and CMV-seronegative. The specimen was PBMCs. The chain joins TRBV19 to TRBJ2-7; TRBD1 matches at 9 bases. CDR3 in DNA: TGTGCCAGTAGTATGAACGGACAGGGGTTTTACGAGCAGTACTTC. It specifies CASSMNGQGFYEQYF. Variable domain in full (rest from reference TRBV19 and TRBJ2-7): DGGITQSPKYLFRKEGQNVTLSCEQNLNHDAMYWYRQDPGQGLRLIYYSQIVNDFQKGDIAEGYSVSREKKESFPLTVTSAQKNPTAFYLCASSMNGQGFYEQYFGPGTRLTVT.